This TCR beta chain appears in the sequencing data of a study of blood T cell repertoires in COVID-19. Per the original data handling: Cell counts per sample came from amplifying reference gene primers. Some clones are missing from TCRdb's copy, which holds only in-frame ones; the method was immunoSEQ multiplex PCR. Clone size and V and J calls were adopted from that table, with D and trimming inferred from the DNA. The sample consists of around 77,000 clones, roughly 83% of them appearing once. The V gene's germline CDR1 is SGHKS and CDR2 YYEKEE (reference sequence). This CDR3 spans 13 amino acids. V gave up 2 bases and J gave up 5 bases, with 8 bases separating them. The Seattle patients, enrolled during active infection, were followed longitudinally.

The TCR was taken from a man younger than 45 with COVID-19, enrolled during active disease. The specimen was peripheral blood. The chain couples TRBV5-5 to TRBJ1-5, with D unresolved. The CDR3 is CASSFAEDQPQHF. As DNA, the CDR3 is TGTGCCAGCAGCTTTGCGGAGGATCAGCCCCAGCATTTT.